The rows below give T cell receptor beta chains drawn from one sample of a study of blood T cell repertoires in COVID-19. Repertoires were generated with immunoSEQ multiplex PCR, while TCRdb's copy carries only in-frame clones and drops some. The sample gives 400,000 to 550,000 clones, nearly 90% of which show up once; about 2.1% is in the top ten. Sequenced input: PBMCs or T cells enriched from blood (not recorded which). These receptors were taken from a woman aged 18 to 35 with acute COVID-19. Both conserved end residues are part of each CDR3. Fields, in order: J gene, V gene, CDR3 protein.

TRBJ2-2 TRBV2 CASSDLAGNTGELFF
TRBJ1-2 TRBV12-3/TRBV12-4 CASSFGGTGGYTF
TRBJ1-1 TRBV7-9 CASSQKQHTEAFF
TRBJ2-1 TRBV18 CASSLQAGFEQFF
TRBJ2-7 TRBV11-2 CASSPLSGQLESIYEQYF
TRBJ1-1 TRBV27 CASATGLNTEAFF
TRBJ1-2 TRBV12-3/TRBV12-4 CASSWTGEGYTF
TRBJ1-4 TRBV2 CASSGGRTEEKLFF
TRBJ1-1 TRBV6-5 CASSYLPGFPSTEAFF
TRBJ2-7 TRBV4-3 CASSVRGLAGLHEQYF
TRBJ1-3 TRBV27 CASSLRTGIGNTIYF
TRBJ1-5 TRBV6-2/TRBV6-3 CASSYSGTSEGQPQHF
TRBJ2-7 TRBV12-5 CASATGVFSYEQYF
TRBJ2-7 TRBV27 CASSQRLAREQYF
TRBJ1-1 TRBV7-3 CASSLTGGGNTEAFF
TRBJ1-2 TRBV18 CASSPRTGQGYTF
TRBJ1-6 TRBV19 CASSSQRDSPLHF
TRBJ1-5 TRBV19 CASSGQSNQPQHF
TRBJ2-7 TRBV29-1 CSVGGRGEQYF
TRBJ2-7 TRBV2 CASRPPGLVSYEQYF
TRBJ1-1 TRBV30 CAVWTGRIGAGMNTEAFF
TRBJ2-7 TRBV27 CASTHQANSYEQYF
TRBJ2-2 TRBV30 CAWGTGANGELFF
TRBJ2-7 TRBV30 CAWGLAETYEQYF
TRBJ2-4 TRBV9 CASSVAGLAKNIQYF
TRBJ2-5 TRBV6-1 CASSEYLASGLKETQYF
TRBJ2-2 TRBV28 CASSFTNTGELFF
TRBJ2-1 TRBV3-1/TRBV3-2 CASSQTGGDEQFF
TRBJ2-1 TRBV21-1 CASSKSIGTHGGFGARGEQFF
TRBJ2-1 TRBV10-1 CASSEGQGVNEQFF
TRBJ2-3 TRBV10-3 CAIRGTDTDTQYF
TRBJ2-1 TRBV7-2 CASSLSGGRYNEQFF
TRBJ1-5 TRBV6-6 CASTGQGELQPQHF
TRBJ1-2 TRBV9 CASSLRDGLANYGYTF
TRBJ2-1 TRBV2 CASSEANYGGRFF
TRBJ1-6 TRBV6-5 CASRGRQGVSPLHF
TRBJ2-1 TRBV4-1 CASSQDMRTEQFF
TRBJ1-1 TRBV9 CASRIPSRGHTEAFF
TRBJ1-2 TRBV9 CASSAMAEGLPNYGYTF
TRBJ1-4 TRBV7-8 CASSLALNEKLFF
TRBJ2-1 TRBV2 CASSLTGPRDEQFF